The clone carrying this T cell receptor beta chain is categorized as large. J was trimmed by 2 bases and V by 2 bases; bases with no gene match: 4. CDR1 and CDR2 (germline): ENHRY, SYGVKD. The CDR3 is made up of 15 amino acids. Multiplex PCR with BIOMED2 TRB-A/B primer pools amplified TRB rearrangements. TCRdb redid the calling of the multiplex PCR reads with MiXCR, one entry per CDR3 protein. Of over a thousand distinct CDR3 sequences in the sample, about 26% were seen once. These data originate in a study of T and B cells in COVID-19 patients. Study context: Critical illness requiring mechanical ventilation or extracorporeal membrane oxygenation affected 12 of 20 active-infection patients.

Each TRB amplification used 250-500 ng of genomic DNA from blood. This clonotype was sampled from a human donor with active COVID-19. The sample taken for sequencing was blood. The rearrangement joins TRBV10-3 to TRBJ2-7; the match to TRBD2 covers 9 bases. The chain's CDR3 is CAISEGLAGTYEQYF. The CDR3 bases are TGTGCCATCAGTGAGGGGCTAGCGGGAACCTACGAGCAGTACTTC.